The entry below describes one TCR beta chain. Its antigen specificity is not known. One base away there is no much larger clone; base qualities are not given. The CDR3 measures 15 amino acids from cysteine to phenylalanine. Of the read, only the CDR3 DNA is kept; its 45 bases are in frame from base 1. CDR1 and CDR2, per the germline V gene (reference sequence), are SGHNT and YYREEE. Clipping removes 3 bases from V and 3 bases from J, with 3 as the unmatched junction base count. TCRbeta CDR3 regions were amplified from genomic DNA using the immunoSEQ Assay, a bias-controlled multiplex PCR. The authors' pipeline ran thus. The number of nucleated cells in each sample was estimated by amplification of reference gene primers within the assay. Sequence reads were collapsed and filtered to measure the absolute abundance of every unique TCRbeta CDR3 rearrangement. Productive Simpson clonality was computed per sample as the square root of Simpson's diversity index over productive rearrangements. TCRdb limited this immuneACCESS table to in-frame rearrangements with V and J called. A share of clones is missing; checked studies link under half to unresolved V genes, and the rest is unexplained. That table supplies the V and J calls and clone size; D and trimming were determined from the DNA. The sample table records about 280,000 clones; 85% of these occur just once. The ten largest make up about an eighth of the sample.

The record originates from a study of blood T cell repertoires in COVID-19 (dated by TCRdb to the early 2020s). For context, the study as a whole: Collaborator samples came from the United States, Italy and Spain and covered acute and convalescent phases of COVID-19. The material from the prospective study consisted of cDNA or gDNA derived from T cells, B-cell-depleted T cells, or PBMCs. Subjects who had been exposed to COVID-19, were actively infected with it, or had recovered from it provided the deeply sampled blood TCRbeta repertoires that made up the dataset. The repertoires were released in a freely available public database meant as a resource for research on the immune response to SARS-CoV-2. The samples were drawn from the first 160 participants of the ongoing ImmuneRACE study and from 950 to 1,500 subjects provided by 6 global collaborators. A de-identified subject ID, COVID-19 status, age in years and sex were almost always included in the sample metadata. HLA class I and class II types, where available, came from metadata supplied by the sample provider rather than from assay-based typing.

General findings and caveats noted by the study authors: The quantity of clinical and demographic metadata differed by source and by participant and was supplied without curation.

Whole blood was collected in K2EDTA tubes by collaborating institutions according to the institutions' own protocols. For TCRbeta analysis, collaborators shipped samples in one of three forms: frozen whole blood, isolated PBMCs, or DNA extracted from either of those sample types. The sample was peripheral blood. The source is a human donor in a cohort sampled during active COVID-19. The chain is assembled from TRBV5-4 and TRBJ2-1, with 10 junctional bases fitting TRBD2. The encoded CDR3 is CASSSGLADYNEQFF. The DNA reads TGTGCCAGCAGCTCCGGACTAGCGGACTACAATGAGCAGTTCTTC.